This T cell receptor (beta chain) was identified during a study of blood T cell repertoires in COVID-19. Assay used: immunoSEQ multiplex PCR; TCRdb lists only in-frame clones, some missing. In the table there are about 110,000 clones, over 80% of which are singletons. The CDR3 length is 18 residues. Germline values: CDR1 SGHTA, CDR2 FQGNSA. V lost 5 bases and J lost 3; bases outside the gene matches: 9. V and J are TRBV7-2 and TRBJ2-4; 14 bases align to TRBD2. The sequenced sample consisted of peripheral blood. This receptor was obtained from a human donor in a cohort sampled during active COVID-19. CDR3 coding DNA: TGTGCCAGCAGCCCAGGGACTAGCGGGAGTTTAGGCAAAAACATTCAGTACTTC. Residues: CASSPGTSGSLGKNIQYF.